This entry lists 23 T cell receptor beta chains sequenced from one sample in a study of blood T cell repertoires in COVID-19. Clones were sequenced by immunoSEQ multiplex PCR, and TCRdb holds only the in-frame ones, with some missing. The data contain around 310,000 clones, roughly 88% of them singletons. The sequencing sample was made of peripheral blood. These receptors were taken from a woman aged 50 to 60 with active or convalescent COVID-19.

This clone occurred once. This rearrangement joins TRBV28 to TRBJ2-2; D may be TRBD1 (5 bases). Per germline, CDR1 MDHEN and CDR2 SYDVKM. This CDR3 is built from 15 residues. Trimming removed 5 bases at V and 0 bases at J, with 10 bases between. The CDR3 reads CASSQDKANTGELFF. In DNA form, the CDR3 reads TGTGCCAGCAGTCAGGACAAAGCGAACACCGGGGAGCTGTTTTTT.

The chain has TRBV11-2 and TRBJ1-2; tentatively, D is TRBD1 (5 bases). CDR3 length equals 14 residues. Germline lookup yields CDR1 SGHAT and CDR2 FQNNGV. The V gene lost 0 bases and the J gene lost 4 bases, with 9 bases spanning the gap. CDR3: CASSLDREVYGYTF. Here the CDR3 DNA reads TGTGCCAGCAGCTTAGACAGGGAGGTCTATGGCTACACCTTC. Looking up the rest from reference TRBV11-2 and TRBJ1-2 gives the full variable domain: EAGVAQSPRYKIIEKRQSVAFWCNPISGHATLYWYQQILGQGPKLLIQFQNNGVVDDSQLPKDRFSAERLKGVDSTLKIQPAKLEDSAVYLCASSLDREVYGYTFGSGTRLTVV.

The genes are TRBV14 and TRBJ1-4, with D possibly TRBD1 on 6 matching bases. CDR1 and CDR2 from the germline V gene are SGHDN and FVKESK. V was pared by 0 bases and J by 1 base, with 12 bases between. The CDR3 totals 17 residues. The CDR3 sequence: CASSQDWGRRTNEKLFF. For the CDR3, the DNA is TGTGCCAGCAGCCAAGACTGGGGGCGCCGAACTAATGAAAAACTGTTTTTT. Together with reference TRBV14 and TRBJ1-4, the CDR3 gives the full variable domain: EAGVTQFPSHSVIEKGQTVTLRCDPISGHDNLYWYRRVMGKEIKFLLHFVKESKQDESGMPNNRFLAERTGGTYSTLKVQPAELEDSGVYFCASSQDWGRRTNEKLFFGSGTQLSVL.

The CDR3 DNA reads as TGTGCCAGCAGTTACCTCCCACCGAATGAGCGAGGAAAACTGTTTTTT. Its protein is CASSYLPPNERGKLFF. The chain uses TRBV6-6 and TRBJ1-4; D not certain. The CDR3 consists of 16 residues. V lost 2 bases and J lost 10, with 20 bases in between. Germline-derived CDR1 and CDR2 are MNHNY and SVGAGI (reference sequence).

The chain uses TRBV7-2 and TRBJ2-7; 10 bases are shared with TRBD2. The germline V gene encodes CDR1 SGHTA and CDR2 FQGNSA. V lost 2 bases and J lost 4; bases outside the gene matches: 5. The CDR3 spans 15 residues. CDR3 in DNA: TGTGCCAGCAGCTTACTAGCGGGAGCTTTTTACGAGCAGTACTTC. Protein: CASSLLAGAFYEQYF.

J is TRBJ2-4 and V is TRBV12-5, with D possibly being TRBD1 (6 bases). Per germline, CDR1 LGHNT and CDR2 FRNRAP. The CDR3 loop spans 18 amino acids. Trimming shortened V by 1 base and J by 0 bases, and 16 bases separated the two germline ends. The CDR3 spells CASGLDPKGELAKNIQYF. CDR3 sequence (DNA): TGTGCTAGTGGTTTGGACCCTAAGGGGGAACTAGCCAAAAACATTCAGTACTTC.

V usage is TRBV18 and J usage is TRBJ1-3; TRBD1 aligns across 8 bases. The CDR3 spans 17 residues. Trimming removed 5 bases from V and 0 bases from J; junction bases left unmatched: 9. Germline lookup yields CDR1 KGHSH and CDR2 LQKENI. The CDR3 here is CASSTGTGRFSGNTIYF. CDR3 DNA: TGTGCCAGCTCAACCGGGACAGGCCGTTTCTCTGGAAACACCATATATTTT.

Written as DNA, the CDR3 is TGTGCCAGCAGCAAATCCCTGCAGTACTTC. Translated, it gives CASSKSLQYF. The chain recombines TRBV21-1 with TRBJ2-7; the D call in the table, TRBD2, was not verified against the DNA. TRBV21-1 has pseudogene status. The CDR3 runs to 10 residues.

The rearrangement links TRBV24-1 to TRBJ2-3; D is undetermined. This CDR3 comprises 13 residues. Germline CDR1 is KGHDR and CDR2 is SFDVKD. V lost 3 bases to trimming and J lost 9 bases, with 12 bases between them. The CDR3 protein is CATSDRLVGTQYF. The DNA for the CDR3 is TGTGCCACCAGTGATAGGTTGGTGGGCACGCAGTATTTT.

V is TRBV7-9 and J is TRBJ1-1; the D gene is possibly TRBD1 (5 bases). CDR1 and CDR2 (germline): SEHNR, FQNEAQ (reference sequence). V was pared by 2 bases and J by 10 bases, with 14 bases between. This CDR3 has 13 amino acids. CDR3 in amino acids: CASSLRGPKAAFF. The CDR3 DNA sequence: TGTGCCAGCAGCTTAAGGGGCCCCAAGGCAGCTTTCTTT.

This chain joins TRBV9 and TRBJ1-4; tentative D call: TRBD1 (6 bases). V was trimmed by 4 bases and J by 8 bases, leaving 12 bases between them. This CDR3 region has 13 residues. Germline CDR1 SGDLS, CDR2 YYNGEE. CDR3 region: CASSLRTDEKLFF. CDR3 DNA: TGTGCCAGCAGCCTTCGGACAGACGAAAAACTGTTTTTT.

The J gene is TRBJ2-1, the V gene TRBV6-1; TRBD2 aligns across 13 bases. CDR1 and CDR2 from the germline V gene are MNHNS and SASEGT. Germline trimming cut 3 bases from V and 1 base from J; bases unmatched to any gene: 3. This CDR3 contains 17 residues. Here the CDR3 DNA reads TGTGCCAGCAGTGACCGACTAGCGGGGGGATCCTACAATGAGCAGTTCTTC. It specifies CASSDRLAGGSYNEQFF.

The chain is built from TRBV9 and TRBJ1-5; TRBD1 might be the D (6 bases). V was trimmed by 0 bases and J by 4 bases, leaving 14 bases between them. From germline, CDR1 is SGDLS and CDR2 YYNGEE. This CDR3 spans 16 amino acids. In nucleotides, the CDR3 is TGTGCCAGCAGCGTAGAGGGCAGGGGAGGGAATCAGCCCCAGCATTTT. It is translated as CASSVEGRGGNQPQHF. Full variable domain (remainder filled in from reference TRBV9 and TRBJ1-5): DSGVTQTPKHLITATGQRVTLRCSPRSGDLSVYWYQQSLDQGLQFLIQYYNGEERAKGNILERFSAQQFPDLHSELNLSSLELGDSALYFCASSVEGRGGNQPQHFGDGTRLSIL.

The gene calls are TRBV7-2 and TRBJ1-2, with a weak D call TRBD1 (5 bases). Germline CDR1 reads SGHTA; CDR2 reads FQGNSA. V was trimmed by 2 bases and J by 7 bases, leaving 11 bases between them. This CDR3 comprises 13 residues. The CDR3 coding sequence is TGTGCCAGCAGCTTAACCGTAGGGGTTGGCTACACCTTC. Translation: CASSLTVGVGYTF.

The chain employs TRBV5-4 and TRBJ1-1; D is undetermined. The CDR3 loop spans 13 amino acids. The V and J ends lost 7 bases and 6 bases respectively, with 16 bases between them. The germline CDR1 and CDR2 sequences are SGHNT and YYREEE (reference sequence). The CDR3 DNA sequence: TGTGCCAGCTCCTACGGGTCACCGGCTGAAGCTTTCTTT. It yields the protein CASSYGSPAEAFF.

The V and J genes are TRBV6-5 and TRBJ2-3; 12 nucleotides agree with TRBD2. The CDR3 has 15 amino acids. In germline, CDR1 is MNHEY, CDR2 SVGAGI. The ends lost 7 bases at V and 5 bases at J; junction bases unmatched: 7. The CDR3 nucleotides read TGTGCCAGCACCGTAGGACTAGCGGGGATAGATACGCAGTATTTT. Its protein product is CASTVGLAGIDTQYF.

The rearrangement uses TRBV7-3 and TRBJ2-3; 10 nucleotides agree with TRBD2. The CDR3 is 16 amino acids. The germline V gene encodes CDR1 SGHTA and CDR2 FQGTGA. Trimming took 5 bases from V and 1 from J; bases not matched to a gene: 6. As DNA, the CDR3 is TGTGCCAGCAGCCCTCGGACTAGCGGAGGCACAGATACGCAGTATTTT. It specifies CASSPRTSGGTDTQYF. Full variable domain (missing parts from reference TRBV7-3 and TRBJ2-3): GAGVSQTPSNKVTEKGKYVELRCDPISGHTALYWYRQSLGQGPEFLIYFQGTGAADDSGLPNDRFFAVRPEGSVSTLKIQRTERGDSAVYLCASSPRTSGGTDTQYFGPGTRLTVL.

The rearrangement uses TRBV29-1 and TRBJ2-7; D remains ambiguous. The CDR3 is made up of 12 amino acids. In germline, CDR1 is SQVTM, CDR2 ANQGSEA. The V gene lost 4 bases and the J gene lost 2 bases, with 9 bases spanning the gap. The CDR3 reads CSVVGSTYEQYF. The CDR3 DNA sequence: TGCAGCGTTGTGGGCTCAACCTACGAGCAGTACTTC.

Here the CDR3 reads CASSLASGSTDTQYF. The DNA for the CDR3 is TGTGCCAGCAGCTTGGCTAGCGGGAGCACAGATACGCAGTATTTT. The chain carries TRBV5-4 and TRBJ2-3, with 8 nucleotides matching TRBD2. With 0 bases clipped from V and 0 bases from J, the junction kept 0 bases outside the gene matches. The CDR3 length is 15 residues. The germline gives CDR1 SGHNT, CDR2 YYREEE (reference sequence).

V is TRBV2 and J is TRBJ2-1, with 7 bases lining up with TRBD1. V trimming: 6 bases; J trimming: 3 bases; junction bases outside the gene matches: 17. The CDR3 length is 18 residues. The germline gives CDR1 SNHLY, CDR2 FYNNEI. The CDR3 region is CASSPGILGGDLYNEQFF. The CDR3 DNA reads TGTGCCAGCAGCCCCGGTATTTTAGGGGGCGACCTCTACAATGAGCAGTTCTTC. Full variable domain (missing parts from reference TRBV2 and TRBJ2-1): EPEVTQTPSHQVTQMGQEVILRCVPISNHLYFYWYRQILGQKVEFLVSFYNNEISEKSEIFDDQFSVERPDGSNFTLKIRSTKLEDSAMYFCASSPGILGGDLYNEQFFGPGTRLTVL.

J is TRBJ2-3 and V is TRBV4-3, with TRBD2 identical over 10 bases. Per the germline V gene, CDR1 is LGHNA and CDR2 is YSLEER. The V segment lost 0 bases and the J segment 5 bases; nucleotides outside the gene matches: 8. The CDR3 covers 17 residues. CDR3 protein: CASSQDLGTSEGDTQYF. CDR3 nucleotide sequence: TGCGCCAGCAGCCAAGATCTAGGGACTAGCGAGGGAGATACGCAGTATTTT.

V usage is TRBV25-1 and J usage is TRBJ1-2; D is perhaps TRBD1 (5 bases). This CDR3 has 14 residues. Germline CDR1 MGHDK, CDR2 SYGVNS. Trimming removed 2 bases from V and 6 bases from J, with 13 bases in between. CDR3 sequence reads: CASSEGALSDGYTF. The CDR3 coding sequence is TGTGCCAGCAGTGAAGGGGCTTTGAGCGATGGCTACACCTTC.

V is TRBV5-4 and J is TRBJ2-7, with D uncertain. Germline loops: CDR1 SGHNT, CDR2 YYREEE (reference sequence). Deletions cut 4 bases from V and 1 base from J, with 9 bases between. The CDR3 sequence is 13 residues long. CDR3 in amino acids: CASSGPLSYEQYF. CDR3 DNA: TGTGCCAGCAGCGGGCCGCTTTCCTACGAGCAGTACTTC. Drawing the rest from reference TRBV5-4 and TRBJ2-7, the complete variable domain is ETGVTQSPTHLIKTRGQQVTLRCSSQSGHNTVSWYQQALGQGPQFIFQYYREEENGRGNFPPRFSGLQFPNYSSELNVNALELDDSALYLCASSGPLSYEQYFGPGTRLTVT.